This T cell receptor beta chain was observed in a study of blood T cell repertoires in COVID-19. Across the whole study: COVID-19 samples collected from the United States, Italy and Spain covered acute and convalescent phases. PBMCs, B-cell-depleted T cells, or T cells were the source of the cDNA or gDNA that made up the material.

Original processing methods: Estimation of nucleated cell counts relied on the amplification of reference gene primers. Libraries were prepared by immunoSEQ multiplex PCR; TCRdb keeps only in-frame clonotypes and omits some of them. The D gene and trimming were derived from the DNA, and the V and J assignments and clone size from that table. The sample yields around 97,000 clones, roughly 84% seen once. The germline V gene encodes CDR1 MNHEY and CDR2 SVGEGT. Trimming cost V 2 bases and J 7 bases, with 16 bases left between them. The CDR3 is 15 residues long. The sequence came from a human donor in a cohort sampled during active COVID-19. The V gene is TRBV6-2 or TRBV6-3, the J gene TRBJ2-3; D is perhaps TRBD2 (6 bases). The sequenced sample was peripheral blood. The chain's CDR3 is CASSYLGTGVYTQYF. CDR3 coding DNA: TGTGCCAGCAGTTACCTCGGGACTGGCGTCTATACGCAGTATTTT.